These T cell receptor beta chains were read from a single sample in a study of T cell clonotyping in hematopoietic cell transplantation. Assay: immunoSEQ multiplex PCR; the TCRdb copy retains only in-frame clones and omits some. The sample carries about 36,000 clones, around 95% recorded once. This material consisted of peripheral blood mononuclear cells, taken before stem cell transplant. These receptors all stem from a man aged 35-49 years with chronic myeloid leukemia. Some clones in this sample may be carry-over from other donors' samples. Both conserved end residues are part of each CDR3. Fields, in order: V gene, D gene, J gene, clone size, CDR3 protein, CDR3 DNA. A D gene is named only where the DNA matches it firmly. Some rows mark clone size as missing; the rest say once, few, many or name a class of expanded clone.

TRBV4-2	NA	TRBJ2-7	NA	CASSQVVHSYEQYF	TGTGCCAGCAGCCAAGTTGTACACTCCTACGAGCAGTACTTC
TRBV19	NA	TRBJ1-2	few	CASSRGHGCTF	TGTGCCAGTAGTCGGGGGCACGGCTGCACCTTC
TRBV30	NA	TRBJ2-3	NA	CAWTPGLFTDTQYF	TGTGCCTGGACCCCGGGACTTTTCACAGATACGCAGTATTTT
TRBV5-1	NA	TRBJ1-4	NA	CASSFNSNEKLFF	TGCGCCAGCAGCTTCAACAGCAATGAAAAACTGTTTTTT
TRBV5-4	NA	TRBJ1-2	NA	CASSTGTANYYGYTF	TGTGCCAGCAGCACCGGGACGGCTAACTACTATGGCTACACCTTC
TRBV28	TRBD1	TRBJ1-2	NA	CASAFMDRRGDTF	TGTGCCAGCGCCTTTATGGACAGGCGGGGAGACACCTTC
TRBV9	NA	TRBJ2-5	NA	CASSVGPLGETQYF	TGTGCCAGCAGCGTGGGACCGTTGGGGGAGACCCAGTACTTC
TRBV2	TRBD2	TRBJ2-5	NA	CASSDGASGLQETQYF	TGTGCCAGCAGTGACGGGGCTAGCGGGCTACAAGAGACCCAGTACTTC
TRBV6-5	NA	TRBJ1-2	NA	CASRPGVYYGYTF	TGTGCCAGCAGACCCGGGGTTTATTATGGCTACACCTTC
TRBV28	NA	TRBJ1-5	NA	CASSVGFYSNQPQHF	TGTGCCAGCAGTGTAGGTTTCTATAGCAATCAGCCCCAGCATTTT
TRBV4-3	NA	TRBJ2-5	NA	CASSQGALAEGGETQYF	TGCGCCAGCAGCCAAGGGGCCTTAGCGGAGGGAGGAGAGACCCAGTACTTC
TRBV30	NA	TRBJ1-4	NA	CAWSFTGNEKLFF	TGTGCCTGGAGTTTTACAGGGAATGAAAAACTGTTTTTT
TRBV27	NA	TRBJ1-5	NA	CASSFQTGQNQPQHF	TGTGCCAGCAGTTTCCAGACAGGTCAAAATCAGCCCCAGCATTTT
TRBV28	TRBD1	TRBJ1-5	NA	CASSFSRGQESNQPQHF	TGTGCCAGCAGTTTTTCCAGGGGGCAGGAAAGCAATCAGCCCCAGCATTTT
TRBV29-1	NA	TRBJ1-2	NA	CSVWDGRHGYTF	TGCAGCGTATGGGACGGAAGACATGGCTACACCTTC
TRBV28	NA	TRBJ1-3	NA	CASSLRAGREGNTIYF	TGTGCCAGCAGTTTAAGGGCAGGGCGGGAAGGAAACACCATATATTTT
TRBV9	NA	TRBJ2-5	NA	CASSVSSNLVETQYF	TGTGCCAGCAGCGTATCTAGTAATCTTGTGGAGACCCAGTACTTC
TRBV28	TRBD1	TRBJ1-6	NA	CASSPRDRGWSPLHF	TGTGCCAGCAGCCCCCGGGACAGGGGATGGTCACCCCTCCACTTT
TRBV25-1	NA	TRBJ1-1	NA	CASRREVNTEAFF	TGTGCCAGCAGAAGGGAGGTAAACACTGAAGCTTTCTTT
TRBV6-5	NA	TRBJ2-7	NA	CASSYRSYEQYF	TGTGCCAGCAGTTACCGCAGCTACGAGCAGTACTTC
TRBV7-6	TRBD1	TRBJ2-3	once	CASSPGGGTGLPDTQYF	TGTGCCAGCAGCCCCGGTGGAGGGACAGGGCTCCCAGATACGCAGTATTTT
TRBV9	TRBD2	TRBJ2-3	NA	CASSVSSGGPSTDTQYF	TGTGCCAGCAGCGTATCTAGCGGGGGGCCTAGCACAGATACGCAGTATTTT
TRBV6-5	NA	TRBJ1-1	few	CASSYSGRNTEAFF	TGTGCCAGCAGTTACTCGGGACGGAACACTGAAGCTTTCTTT
TRBV28	TRBD1	TRBJ1-2	NA	CASRGTDENYGYTF	TGTGCCAGCAGAGGGACAGACGAAAACTATGGCTACACCTTC
TRBV6-6	NA	TRBJ2-2	NA	CASFHRDSNTGELFF	TGTGCCAGCTTTCACCGGGACTCGAACACCGGGGAGCTGTTTTTT
TRBV6-4	TRBD1	TRBJ1-2	NA	CASSPGTGDGYTF	TGTGCCAGCAGTCCCGGGACAGGGGATGGCTACACCTTC
TRBV11-3	TRBD1	TRBJ2-7	NA	CASSLGTGDQQYF	TGTGCCAGCAGCTTAGGGACAGGGGATCAGCAGTACTTC
TRBV4-1	TRBD1	TRBJ1-4	NA	CASSRGQVLREKLFF	TGCGCCAGCAGCCGAGGACAGGTTCTGCGGGAAAAACTGTTTTTT
TRBV25-1	NA	TRBJ2-7	NA	CASRWGDSYEQYF	TGTGCCAGCAGGTGGGGGGACTCCTACGAGCAGTACTTC
TRBV30	NA	TRBJ1-1	NA	CAWSYQWSEAFF	TGTGCCTGGAGTTATCAGTGGTCTGAAGCTTTCTTT
TRBV30	NA	TRBJ1-5	NA	CAWSVGQPQHF	TGTGCCTGGAGTGTAGGCCAGCCCCAGCATTTT
TRBV11-3	NA	TRBJ2-7	NA	CASSPTGLGYEQYF	TGTGCCAGCAGTCCAACGGGACTTGGCTACGAGCAGTACTTC
TRBV7-6	TRBD1	TRBJ1-1	NA	CASSYAGQGSGTEAFF	TGTGCCAGCAGCTACGCGGGACAGGGAAGTGGCACTGAAGCTTTCTTT
TRBV5-1	TRBD1	TRBJ2-5	NA	CASSVDRAETETQYF	TGCGCCAGCAGCGTTGACAGGGCAGAGACAGAGACCCAGTACTTC
TRBV28	NA	TRBJ2-1	NA	CASSLRTLSYNEQFF	TGTGCCAGCAGTCTAAGGACTCTCTCCTACAATGAGCAGTTCTTC
TRBV5-1	TRBD1	TRBJ1-6	NA	CASSPYGQGSTLHF	TGCGCCAGCAGCCCCTACGGACAGGGTTCGACCCTCCACTTT
TRBV19	NA	TRBJ1-5	NA	CASSPRRDQPQHF	TGTGCCAGTAGTCCCCGGAGAGATCAGCCCCAGCATTTT
TRBV11-1	NA	TRBJ2-5	once	CASSLDGEQETQYF	TGTGCCAGCAGCTTAGATGGGGAGCAAGAGACCCAGTACTTC
TRBV9	NA	TRBJ1-1	NA	CASSVVEQGNTEAFF	TGTGCCAGCAGCGTAGTGGAACAGGGGAACACTGAAGCTTTCTTT
TRBV2	NA	TRBJ2-7	NA	CASIQDGLGEQYF	TGTGCCAGCATTCAGGACGGTTTGGGCGAGCAGTACTTC
TRBV4-3	TRBD1	TRBJ1-4	NA	CASSRDGQGGEKLFF	TGCGCCAGCAGCCGAGATGGACAGGGGGGGGAAAAACTGTTTTTT
TRBV30	TRBD2	TRBJ2-1	NA	CAWSSGELAMNEQFF	TGTGCCTGGAGCTCGGGGGAACTAGCGATGAATGAGCAGTTCTTC
TRBV11-3	TRBD2	TRBJ2-3	NA	CASSYTSGVNTQYF	TGTGCCAGCAGCTATACTAGCGGGGTAAATACGCAGTATTTT
TRBV13	NA	TRBJ1-2	NA	CASSLEGYGRESAGVYTF	TGTGCCAGCAGCTTAGAGGGATATGGGAGGGAGTCGGCCGGGGTCTACACCTTC
TRBV29-1	NA	TRBJ2-2	NA	CSGGRSTNTGELFF	TGCAGCGGGGGGAGGTCGACGAACACCGGGGAGCTGTTTTTT
TRBV4-1	TRBD2	TRBJ2-7	NA	CASSPKVVLAGGQDEQYF	TGCGCCAGCAGCCCCAAGGTCGTACTAGCGGGGGGCCAGGACGAGCAGTACTTC
TRBV6-1	NA	TRBJ2-7	NA	CASSLLRAADEQYF	TGTGCCAGCAGTCTACTGAGGGCTGCTGACGAGCAGTACTTC
TRBV5-1	NA	TRBJ2-3	NA	CASSSTSTDTQYF	TGCGCCAGCAGCTCGACTAGCACAGATACGCAGTATTTT
TRBV5-1	NA	TRBJ1-5	NA	CASSYSLGGQPQHF	TGCGCCAGCAGCTACTCTCTGGGAGGTCAGCCCCAGCATTTT
TRBV28	NA	TRBJ2-4	NA	CASRGAKNIQYF	TGTGCCAGCAGGGGAGCCAAAAACATTCAGTACTTC
TRBV9	TRBD1	TRBJ1-1	NA	CASSVAGQVNTEAFF	TGTGCCAGCAGCGTAGCGGGACAGGTTAACACTGAAGCTTTCTTT
TRBV11-2	NA	TRBJ2-3	NA	CASSLLVSTDTQYF	TGTGCCAGCAGCTTGCTGGTTAGCACAGATACGCAGTATTTT
TRBV6-1	TRBD1	TRBJ1-2	NA	CASSPWTGGDYGYTF	TGTGCCAGCAGTCCATGGACAGGGGGGGACTATGGCTACACCTTC
TRBV5-6	NA	TRBJ2-2	NA	CASSLSRQHNTGELFF	TGTGCCAGCAGCTTAAGCCGACAGCACAACACCGGGGAGCTGTTTTTT